The present T cell receptor (beta chain) was sequenced within a study of blood T cell repertoires in COVID-19. About the study: The United States, Italy and Spain provided the acute and convalescent COVID-19 samples.

Trimming took off 5 bases at V and 1 base at J, with 8 bases between the two ends. Germline loops: CDR1 SQVTM, CDR2 ANQGSEA. The CDR3 runs 12 residues. Study processing details: Cell counts per sample came from amplifying reference gene primers. The data were produced by immunoSEQ multiplex PCR, yet TCRdb's version contains in-frame clones alone and is incomplete. The V and J calls and the clone size are those of that table, but D and trimming were determined from the DNA. The table has roughly 200,000 clones, about 87% seen once. The chain links TRBV29-1 to TRBJ1-1; TRBD1 is a possible D gene (6 bases). The source is a man in his 70s with acute or convalescent COVID-19. Sequences were obtained from peripheral blood. In nucleotides, the CDR3 is TGCAGCGTTCTACAGGGGAACACTGAAGCTTTCTTT. This codes for CSVLQGNTEAFF.